This T cell receptor (beta chain) emerged from a study of T cell repertoires in cytomegalovirus infection. Study-level information: Well-studied HLA-B-restricted epitopes and recently identified HLA-C-restricted epitopes of CMV were both used in the study.

MiXCR was run by TCRdb on the reads, yielding one entry per CDR3 protein. Among 750,000 to 950,000 distinct CDR3 sequences, 25% to 30% were seen once, and the ten largest hold about an eighth. V shed 2 bases and J shed 3 bases, with 14 bases lying between them. CDR3 length: 16 amino acids. This clonotype was observed many times. Its antigen is undetermined. The chain is built from TRBV12-3 or TRBV12-4 and TRBJ2-1, with D perhaps matching TRBD2 (6 bases). The source was cultured CD8+ T cells from PBMCs, collected from culture after CMV antigen stimulation. The receptor was derived from a human donor in good health (CMV status not recorded). Some clones in this sample may be carry-over from other donors' samples. CDR3 region: CASSLSLAGSYNEQFF. The CDR3 DNA reads as TGTGCCAGCAGTTTATCTTTGGCGGGGAGCTACAATGAGCAGTTCTTC.